Below, 10 T cell receptor beta chains from the same sample are listed, as sequenced in a study of cytomegalovirus exposure and HLA in healthy donors. The PCR contained 60 Vbeta and 13 Jbeta primers. TCRdb's table, derived via immunoSEQ multiplex PCR, lists solely in-frame clones and lacks some. The sample shows 150,000 to 200,000 clones, 77% of them seen only once. Sequencing used PBMCs. These receptors all come from a woman aged 25 to 39 in good health and CMV-seropositive.

The V and J genes are TRBV29-1 and TRBJ2-7; TRBD2 aligns across 7 bases. The CDR3 spans 12 residues. Per germline, CDR1 SQVTM and CDR2 ANQGSEA. V trimming: 0 bases; J trimming: 7 bases; junction bases outside the gene matches: 3. The CDR3 loop is CSVEDVGGEQYF. In DNA form, the CDR3 reads TGCAGCGTTGAAGATGTGGGGGGGGAGCAGTACTTC.

This chain links TRBV7-8 with TRBJ2-5, with 10 bases lining up with TRBD2. Trimming cost V 2 bases and J 5 bases; bases outside gene matches: 5. The CDR3 loop spans 15 amino acids. Germline CDR1 and CDR2: SGHVS and FQNEAQ. CDR3 DNA sequence: TGTGCCAGCAGCTTATCTAGCGGGAGTTTGGAGACCCAGTACTTC. Its protein is CASSLSSGSLETQYF.

This chain uses TRBV6-5 with TRBJ2-1; weak D call: TRBD2 (6 bases). Germline loops: CDR1 MNHEY, CDR2 SVGAGI. V was cut by 2 bases and J by 4 bases, with 9 bases left in between. The CDR3 is 14 amino acids. The CDR3 protein is CASSYDAGYNEQFF. The DNA of the CDR3 is TGTGCCAGCAGTTACGATGCGGGATACAATGAGCAGTTCTTC.

The chain combines TRBV27 with TRBJ2-5, with D possibly TRBD2 on 6 matching bases. CDR1 and CDR2 (germline): MNHEY, SMNVEV (reference sequence). The CDR3 loop spans 14 amino acids. The V end lost 3 bases, the J end lost 4 bases, and 12 bases lay between the germline ends. The CDR3 nucleotides are TGTGCCAGCAGTTTTTGGCGGGACGGAGAGACCCAGTACTTC. Translating gives CASSFWRDGETQYF.

The gene calls are TRBV10-1 and TRBJ2-1, with 7 bases that match TRBD2. Germline-derived CDR1 and CDR2 are WNHNN and SYGVQD (reference sequence). This CDR3 has 14 residues. After removal of 7 bases from V and 8 bases from J, the junction contained 11 bases not matched to a gene. The CDR3 region is CASNGLEPEHEQFF. The CDR3, as DNA: TGCGCCAGCAACGGACTAGAGCCCGAACATGAGCAGTTCTTC.

The chain joins TRBV5-1 to TRBJ2-7; no definite D call. Looked up from germline, CDR1 is SGHRS and CDR2 is YFSETQ. Trimming removed 1 base from V and 0 bases from J, with 17 bases in between. The CDR3 totals 17 residues. The CDR3 bases are TGCGCCAGCAGCTTGACTCACGACGGAGAGGACTCCTACGAGCAGTACTTC. Protein product: CASSLTHDGEDSYEQYF.

A note on this clone: This specimen includes other DNA sequences encoding the same CDR3. The chain is built from TRBV2 and TRBJ1-1; 9 bases are a match to TRBD1. The length of the CDR3 is 13 residues. The junction had 0 bases not matched to a gene; V was cut back by 6 bases and J by 1 base. The germline V gene has CDR1 SNHLY and CDR2 FYNNEI. The CDR3 nucleotides are TGTGCCAGCAGGGGACAGGGGAACACTGAAGCTTTCTTT. Protein product: CASRGQGNTEAFF. The whole variable domain, remainder taken from reference TRBV2 and TRBJ1-1, is EPEVTQTPSHQVTQMGQEVILRCVPISNHLYFYWYRQILGQKVEFLVSFYNNEISEKSEIFDDQFSVERPDGSNFTLKIRSTKLEDSAMYFCASRGQGNTEAFFGQGTRLTVV.

The chain carries TRBV6-6 and TRBJ2-7, with 8 bases matching TRBD1. The ends lost 0 bases at V and 9 bases at J; junction bases unmatched: 10. The germline V gene encodes CDR1 MNHNY and CDR2 SVGAGI (reference sequence). The CDR3 has 15 amino acids. The CDR3 region is CASSYSAGGSQRQYF. CDR3 DNA: TGTGCCAGCAGTTACTCGGCAGGGGGCAGTCAACGGCAGTACTTC.

This clone was detected only once. The rearrangement links TRBV7-3 to TRBJ2-1, with 11 bases aligning to TRBD2. V was clipped by 2 bases and J by 8 bases; unmatched bases: 8. The CDR3 has 16 amino acids. Germline V gene lookup returns CDR1 SGHTA and CDR2 FQGTGA. CDR3 bases: TGTGCCAGCAGCTTATTGGTAGCGGGAGGGATGGATGAGCAGTTCTTC. This sequence encodes CASSLLVAGGMDEQFF.

The chain uses TRBV7-2 and TRBJ2-7; TRBD1 is a possible D gene (6 bases). Trimming stripped 4 bases from V and 6 bases from J, with 19 bases between. There are 15 residues in the CDR3. Germline V gene data show CDR1 as SGHTA and CDR2 as FQGNSA. CDR3 region: CASSWDPPGEVEQYF. In DNA form, the CDR3 reads TGTGCCAGCAGCTGGGACCCTCCAGGGGAAGTCGAGCAGTACTTC.